The 27 T cell receptor beta chains given below trace back to one sample, sequenced in a study of cytotoxic CD8 clonotypes in ibrutinib-treated CLL. Using immunoSEQ multiplex PCR, the repertoire was profiled, and TCRdb retains in-frame clones only, with some absent. The repertoire holds approximately 50,000 clones, 54% seen once, with 20% to 30% in the top ten. The sequencing here drew on PBMCs, taken at disease progression, from a patient treated with ibrutinib. The origin of the receptors is a human donor with chronic lymphocytic leukemia.

The chain uses TRBV5-6 and TRBJ2-7, with D unclear. CDR3 length: 12 residues. The germline CDR1 and CDR2 sequences are SGHDT and YYEEEE. Trimming shortened V by 4 bases and J by 2 bases, and 7 bases separated the two germline ends. The CDR3 reads CASSLAAYEQYF. DNA for the CDR3: TGTGCCAGCAGCCTTGCGGCCTACGAGCAGTACTTC.

The CDR3 nucleotides read TGTGCCTGGGGTTATTCCGGGCTCCTTAACTCTGGGGCCAACGTCCTGACTTTC. This translates into CAWGYSGLLNSGANVLTF. The genes are TRBV30 and TRBJ2-6; D is uncertain. The CDR3 totals 18 residues. CDR1 and CDR2 (germline): GTSNPN, SVGIG (reference sequence). Trimming stripped 5 bases from V and 0 bases from J, with 20 bases between.

This chain joins TRBV7-9 and TRBJ1-1; D ambiguous. V lost 0 bases and J 1 base, leaving 6 bases between the germline ends. This CDR3 contains 14 residues. Germline loops: CDR1 SEHNR, CDR2 FQNEAQ (reference sequence). CDR3 DNA sequence: TGTGCCAGCAGCTTAGCGGGAAAGAACACTGAAGCTTTCTTT. Its translation: CASSLAGKNTEAFF.

The chain carries TRBV7-2 and TRBJ2-7; the D gene is possibly TRBD2 (6 bases). Germline lookup yields CDR1 SGHTA and CDR2 FQGNSA. The CDR3 consists of 15 residues. V lost 5 bases and J 3 bases, leaving 17 bases between the germline ends. The CDR3 region is CASSDGTRTFYEQYF. The CDR3, as DNA: TGTGCCAGCAGCGACGGGACTCGGACATTCTACGAGCAGTACTTC.

The chain joins TRBV30 to TRBJ1-5; D is uncertain. Trimming took 1 base from V and 3 from J, leaving 7 bases between them. Per germline, CDR1 GTSNPN and CDR2 SVGIG (reference sequence). The CDR3 length is 13 residues. CDR3 sequence (DNA): TGTGCCTGGAGTGGCGACTTCAATCAGCCCCAGCATTTT. It encodes CAWSGDFNQPQHF.

The chain recombines TRBV7-2 with TRBJ1-1; perhaps TRBD1 as D (6 bases). This CDR3 spans 15 amino acids. Between the trimmed V and J ends, which lost 5 bases and 5 bases, there was a span of 18 bases. Germline V gene sequence: CDR1 SGHTA, CDR2 FQGNSA. The CDR3 DNA sequence: TGTGCCAGCAGCAGGGCGATGGGGGCGCGAACTGAAGCTTTCTTT. Its translation is CASSRAMGARTEAFF.

The chain uses TRBV5-6 and TRBJ2-6; D is uncertain. The germline V and J ends were trimmed by 0 bases and 2 bases, with 12 bases remaining between them. The V gene's germline CDR1 is SGHDT and CDR2 YYEEEE. This CDR3 is built from 17 residues. CDR3 in DNA: TGTGCCAGCAGCTTGGTTTGGACCTTACCTGGGGCCAACGTCCTGACTTTC. Amino acid sequence: CASSLVWTLPGANVLTF.

The genes are TRBV30 and TRBJ2-1; 8 nucleotides match TRBD2. Trimming removed 2 bases from V and 8 bases from J; junction bases left unmatched: 17. This CDR3 has 17 amino acids. Germline V gene data show CDR1 as GTSNPN and CDR2 as SVGIG (reference sequence). CDR3 in amino acids: CAWSPSGSHPLNYEQFF. CDR3 nucleotide sequence: TGTGCCTGGAGTCCCAGCGGGAGTCACCCTCTTAACTATGAGCAGTTCTTC.

CDR3 loop: CASSLALAASTDTQYF. In DNA form, the CDR3 reads TGCGCCAGCAGCTTGGCTCTCGCGGCGAGCACAGATACGCAGTATTTT. The rearrangement links TRBV5-1 to TRBJ2-3; D call uncertain. Germline V gene sequence: CDR1 SGHRS, CDR2 YFSETQ. The V end was cut by 0 bases, the J end by 0 bases, with 11 bases between. The CDR3 contains 16 residues.

V gene TRBV2 combines with J gene TRBJ1-4; D uncertain. There are 13 residues in the CDR3. Germline-derived CDR1 and CDR2 are SNHLY and FYNNEI. V lost 6 bases, J lost 6 bases, and 11 bases lay in between. The CDR3 region is CASSSPPYEKLFF. The CDR3 DNA reads TGTGCCAGCAGCTCCCCGCCGTATGAAAAACTGTTTTTT.

This chain joins TRBV9 and TRBJ1-2, with no clear D. With 0 bases removed from V and 6 bases from J, the gap between germline ends came to 6 bases. Germline V gene lookup returns CDR1 SGDLS and CDR2 YYNGEE. CDR3 length: 12 amino acids. CDR3 protein: CASSVARDGYTF. For the CDR3, the DNA is TGTGCCAGCAGCGTAGCTAGGGATGGCTACACCTTC.

This rearrangement joins TRBV27 to TRBJ1-5; 10 nucleotides align to TRBD1. The CDR3 is 15 amino acids. The V and J ends lost 11 bases and 4 bases, in that order; junction bases with no gene match: 11. Per the germline V gene, CDR1 is MNHEY and CDR2 is SMNVEV (reference sequence). The CDR3 loop is CAVGRPGQGNQPQHF. The CDR3 coding sequence is TGTGCCGTCGGGAGACCGGGACAGGGGAATCAGCCCCAGCATTTT.

This chain connects TRBV5-1 to TRBJ1-1, with no clear D. With 4 bases removed from V and 3 bases from J, the gap between germline ends came to 13 bases. The germline gives CDR1 SGHRS, CDR2 YFSETQ. The CDR3 totals 14 residues. CDR3 sequence (DNA): TGCGCCAGCAGCGGCTCAGCTACCTACACTGAAGCTTTCTTT. Residues: CASSGSATYTEAFF.

The genes are TRBV15 and TRBJ2-7, with D perhaps TRBD1 (5 bases). The germline V and J ends were trimmed by 1 base and 3 bases, with 13 bases remaining between them. The CDR3 extends over 15 amino acids. Germline-derived CDR1 and CDR2 are LNHNV and YYDKDF (reference sequence). The CDR3: CATSRGFGRGYEQYF. CDR3 coding DNA: TGTGCCACCAGCAGAGGTTTCGGTAGGGGCTACGAGCAGTACTTC. Supplemented by reference TRBV15 and TRBJ2-7, the full variable domain reads DAMVIQNPRYQVTQFGKPVTLSCSQTLNHNVMYWYQQKSSQAPKLLFHYYDKDFNNEADTPDNFQSRRPNTSFCFLDIRSPGLGDTAMYLCATSRGFGRGYEQYFGPGTRLTVT.

J is TRBJ1-1 and V is TRBV11-2; maybe TRBD1 (5 bases). Germline CDR1 reads SGHAT; CDR2 reads FQNNGV. The CDR3 is made up of 13 amino acids. V dropped 5 bases and J dropped 1 base, with 8 bases sitting between them. The CDR3 nucleotides are TGTGCCAGCAGCAATAGGGGGAACACTGAAGCTTTCTTT. Translation: CASSNRGNTEAFF.

V usage is TRBV20-1 and J usage is TRBJ2-3; the D is unclear. V was pared by 8 bases and J by 4 bases, with 1 base between. The germline V gene encodes CDR1 DFQATT and CDR2 SNEGSKA (reference sequence). The CDR3 consists of 8 residues. DNA for the CDR3: TGCAGTCCAGATACGCAGTATTTT. Protein: CSPDTQYF.

The J gene is TRBJ2-1, the V gene TRBV19; a possible D gene is TRBD2 (6 bases). Trimming took off 4 bases at V and 2 bases at J, with 9 bases between the two ends. This CDR3 comprises 14 residues. Germline V gene lookup returns CDR1 LNHDA and CDR2 SQIVND (reference sequence). CDR3 region: CASSRGVTYNEQFF. DNA for the CDR3: TGTGCCAGTAGTAGGGGGGTTACCTACAATGAGCAGTTCTTC.

This chain uses TRBV5-1 with TRBJ2-5; maybe TRBD2 (5 bases). The CDR3 is 15 amino acids. CDR1 and CDR2 from the germline V gene are SGHRS and YFSETQ. V lost 0 bases and J 5 bases, leaving 14 bases between the germline ends. The CDR3 reads CASSLARASGETQYF. CDR3 nucleotide sequence: TGCGCCAGCAGCTTGGCGAGGGCGAGTGGTGAGACCCAGTACTTC.

The chain joins TRBV5-1 to TRBJ2-1, with 8 bases fitting TRBD2. Germline loops: CDR1 SGHRS, CDR2 YFSETQ. This CDR3 comprises 16 residues. Trimming cost V 4 bases and J 9 bases; bases outside gene matches: 15. CDR3 loop: CASSEAGGGVTGEQFF. The CDR3 bases are TGCGCCAGCAGCGAGGCGGGGGGCGGGGTCACCGGTGAGCAGTTCTTC.

This clone was counted between two and nine times. The genes are TRBV29-1 and TRBJ2-7; tentatively, D is TRBD2 (5 bases). The V end was cut by 4 bases, the J end by 6 bases, with 7 bases between. The CDR3 is 10 residues long. Per germline, CDR1 SQVTM and CDR2 ANQGSEA. This chain's CDR3 is CSVAGVEQYF. CDR3 DNA: TGCAGCGTTGCCGGGGTCGAGCAGTACTTC.

The chain recombines TRBV27 with TRBJ1-2; D unclear. The CDR3 runs 13 residues. The V and J ends lost 5 bases and 4 bases respectively, with 11 bases between them. Germline V gene data show CDR1 as MNHEY and CDR2 as SMNVEV (reference sequence). CDR3 region: CASSPKSFYGYTF. The CDR3 DNA sequence: TGTGCCAGCAGTCCGAAGAGCTTCTATGGCTACACCTTC.

This clone appeared a few times. The chain uses TRBV7-9 and TRBJ1-5, with D tentatively TRBD1 (6 bases). Trimming took 5 bases from V and 3 from J, leaving 11 bases between them. CDR3 length: 14 amino acids. Germline loops: CDR1 SEHNR, CDR2 FQNEAQ (reference sequence). CDR3 amino acids: CASSLDSSNQPQHF. CDR3 nucleotides: TGTGCCAGCAGCCTGGACAGTTCCAATCAGCCCCAGCATTTT.

The rearrangement links TRBV4-3 to TRBJ2-7; 9 positions match TRBD1. Germline trimming cut 1 base from V and 2 bases from J; bases unmatched to any gene: 9. This CDR3 contains 17 residues. The germline V gene encodes CDR1 LGHNA and CDR2 YSLEER. CDR3 amino acids: CASSQGGLTGGAYEQYF. The CDR3 coding sequence is TGCGCCAGCAGCCAAGGGGGGTTGACAGGGGGAGCCTACGAGCAGTACTTC.

This clone was counted between two and nine times. The chain employs TRBV7-2 and TRBJ2-1; 7 nucleotides agree with TRBD1. The CDR3 spans 15 residues. Germline-derived CDR1 and CDR2 are SGHTA and FQGNSA. Trimming at V came to 1 base and at J to 3 bases, leaving 3 bases not matched to a gene. The DNA of the CDR3 is TGTGCCAGCAGCTTAGGACAGGGAGTCTACAATGAGCAGTTCTTC. Its protein is CASSLGQGVYNEQFF.

J is TRBJ2-7 and V is TRBV30; 8 nucleotides line up with TRBD1. J was trimmed by 4 bases and V by 5 bases; bases with no gene match: 10. The CDR3 runs to 14 residues. The germline gives CDR1 GTSNPN, CDR2 SVGIG (reference sequence). The CDR3 region is CAWERTGMIYEQYF. For the CDR3, the DNA is TGTGCCTGGGAACGGACAGGGATGATTTACGAGCAGTACTTC.

This chain links TRBV7-8 with TRBJ1-2; D ambiguous. The CDR3 spans 13 residues. Deletions cut 5 bases from V and 2 bases from J, with 9 bases between. The germline gives CDR1 SGHVS, CDR2 FQNEAQ. The CDR3 coding sequence is TGTGCCAGCAGCAAGACGGTGAACTATGGCTACACCTTC. This codes for CASSKTVNYGYTF.

The chain employs TRBV6-6 and TRBJ2-5; D is ambiguous. Trimming left V 0 bases short and J 1 base short, with 9 bases between. The CDR3 contains 15 residues. Germline loops: CDR1 MNHNY, CDR2 SVGAGI (reference sequence). CDR3 nucleotide sequence: TGTGCCAGCAGTTACTCGAGAGTAGCCCAAGAGACCCAGTACTTC. This encodes CASSYSRVAQETQYF.